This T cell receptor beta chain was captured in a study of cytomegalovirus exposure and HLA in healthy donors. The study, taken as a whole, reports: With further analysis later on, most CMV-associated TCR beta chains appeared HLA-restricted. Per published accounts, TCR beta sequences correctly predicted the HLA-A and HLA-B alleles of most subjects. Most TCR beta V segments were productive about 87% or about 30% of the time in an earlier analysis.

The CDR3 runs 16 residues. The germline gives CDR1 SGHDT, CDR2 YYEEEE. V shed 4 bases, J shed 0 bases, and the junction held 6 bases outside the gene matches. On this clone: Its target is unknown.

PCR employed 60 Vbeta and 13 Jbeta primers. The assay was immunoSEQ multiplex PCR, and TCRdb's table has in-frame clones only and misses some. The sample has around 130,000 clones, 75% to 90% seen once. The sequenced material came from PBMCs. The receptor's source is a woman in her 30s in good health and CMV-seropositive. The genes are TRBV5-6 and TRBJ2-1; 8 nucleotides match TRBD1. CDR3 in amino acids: CASSPGQGYSYNEQFF. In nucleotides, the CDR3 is TGTGCCAGCAGCCCTGGACAGGGATACTCCTACAATGAGCAGTTCTTC.